Described below is a single T cell receptor beta chain sequence and its context. The CDR3 length is 16 residues. Germline V gives CDR1 SGHDT, CDR2 YYEEEE. The J segment lost 4 bases and the V segment lost 0 bases, leaving 4 bases of the junction unmatched. The sample originates from a study of shared clonotypes between healthy human individuals. The naive CD8 fraction comprised CD45RO-negative cells positively selected for CCR7 and excluded terminally differentiated effector memory CD45RA+ cells. Using immunoSEQ multiplex PCR, the repertoire was profiled, and TCRdb retains in-frame clones only, with some absent. The table includes 750,000 to 1,000,000 clones, around 93% detected once.

The genes are TRBV5-6 and TRBJ2-3, with TRBD2 identical over 11 bases. The specimen was naive CD8+ T cells sorted from blood. The TCR originated in a man younger than 45 in good health. CDR3 residues: CASSLELAGESDTQYF. CDR3 in DNA: TGTGCCAGCAGCTTGGAACTAGCGGGAGAATCAGATACGCAGTATTTT.